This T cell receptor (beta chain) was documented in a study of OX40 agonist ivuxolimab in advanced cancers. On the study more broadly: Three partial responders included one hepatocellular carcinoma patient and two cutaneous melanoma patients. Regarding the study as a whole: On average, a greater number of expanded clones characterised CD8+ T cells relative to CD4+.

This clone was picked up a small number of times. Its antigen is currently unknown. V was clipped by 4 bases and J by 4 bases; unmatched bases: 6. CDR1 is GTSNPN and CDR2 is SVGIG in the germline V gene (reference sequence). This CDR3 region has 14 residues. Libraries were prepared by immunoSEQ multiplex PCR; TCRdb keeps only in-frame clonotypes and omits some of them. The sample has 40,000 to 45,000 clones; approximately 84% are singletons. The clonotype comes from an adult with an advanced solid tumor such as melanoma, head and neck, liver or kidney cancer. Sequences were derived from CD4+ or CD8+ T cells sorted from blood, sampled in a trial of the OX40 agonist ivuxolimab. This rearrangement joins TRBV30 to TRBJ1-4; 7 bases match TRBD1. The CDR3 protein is CAWNKGQNNEKLFF. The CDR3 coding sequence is TGTGCCTGGAATAAGGGACAGAATAATGAAAAACTGTTTTTT.